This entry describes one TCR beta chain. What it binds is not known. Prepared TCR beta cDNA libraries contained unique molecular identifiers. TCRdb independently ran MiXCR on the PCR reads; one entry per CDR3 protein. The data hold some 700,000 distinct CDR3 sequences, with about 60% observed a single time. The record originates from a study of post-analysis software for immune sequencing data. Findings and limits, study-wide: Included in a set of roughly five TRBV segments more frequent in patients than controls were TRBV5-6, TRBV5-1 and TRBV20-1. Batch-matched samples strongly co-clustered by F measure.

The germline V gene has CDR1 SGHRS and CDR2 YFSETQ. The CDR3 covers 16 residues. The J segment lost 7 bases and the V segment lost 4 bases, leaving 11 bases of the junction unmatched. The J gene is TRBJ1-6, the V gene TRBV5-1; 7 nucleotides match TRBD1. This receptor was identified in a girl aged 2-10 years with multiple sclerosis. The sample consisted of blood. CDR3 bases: TGCGCCAGCAGCCAGACCATGGCAGGGGGAAATTCACCCCTCCACTTT. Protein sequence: CASSQTMAGGNSPLHF.